This T cell receptor (beta chain) derives from a study of beta chain features in type 1 diabetes. With 6 bases clipped from V and 2 bases from J, the junction kept 5 bases outside the gene matches. The V gene's germline CDR1 is SNHLY and CDR2 FYNNEI. The CDR3 spans 15 residues. The authors reverse transcribed all of the isolated RNA, so sequencing captured expressed TCRB transcripts. Profiling relied on immunoSEQ multiplex PCR, and the TCRdb table lists in-frame clones only, not all of them. The table lists about 59,000 clones, over 50% of them singletons. Heparinised blood was drawn once per donor, averaging about 0.11 L. Study-wide results and caveats: HLA effects on TCRB rearrangement stayed unresolved here.

As for this clone: The antigen is not known.

The TCR comes from a woman aged 18-35 years in good health. V and J are TRBV2 and TRBJ2-7; 12 bases map to TRBD2. The source material was Tregs from blood. The CDR3 DNA follows: TGTGCCAGCAGAAGGACTAGCGGGATGACCTACGAGCAGTACTTC. Translated: CASRRTSGMTYEQYF. The full variable domain, its missing parts supplied by reference TRBV2 and TRBJ2-7, is EPEVTQTPSHQVTQMGQEVILRCVPISNHLYFYWYRQILGQKVEFLVSFYNNEISEKSEIFDDQFSVERPDGSNFTLKIRSTKLEDSAMYFCASRRTSGMTYEQYFGPGTRLTVT.